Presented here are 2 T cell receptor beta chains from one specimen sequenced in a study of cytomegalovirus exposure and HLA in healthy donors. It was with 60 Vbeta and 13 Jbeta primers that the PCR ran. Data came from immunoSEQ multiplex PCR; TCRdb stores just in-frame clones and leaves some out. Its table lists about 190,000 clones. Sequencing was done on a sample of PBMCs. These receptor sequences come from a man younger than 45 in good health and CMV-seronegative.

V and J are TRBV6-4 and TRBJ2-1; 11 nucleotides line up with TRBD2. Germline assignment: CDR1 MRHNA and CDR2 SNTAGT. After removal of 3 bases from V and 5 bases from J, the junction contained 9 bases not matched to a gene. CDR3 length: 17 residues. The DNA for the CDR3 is TGTGCCAGCAGTGAAGGTGGGGGGGGACTAGCGGACAATGAGCAGTTCTTC. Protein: CASSEGGGGLADNEQFF.

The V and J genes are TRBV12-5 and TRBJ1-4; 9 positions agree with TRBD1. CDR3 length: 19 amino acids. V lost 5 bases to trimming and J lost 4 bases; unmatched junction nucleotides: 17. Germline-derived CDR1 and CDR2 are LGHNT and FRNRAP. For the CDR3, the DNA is TGTGCTAGTGGTCCCAAAAGGGACAGGGTACCGGGGATTAATGAAAAACTGTTTTTT. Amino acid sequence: CASGPKRDRVPGINEKLFF.